The rows below give T cell receptor beta chains drawn from one sample of a study of shared clonotypes between healthy human individuals. The protocol was immunoSEQ multiplex PCR, while the TCRdb copy is restricted to in-frame clones and leaves out a portion. The data hold about 730,000 clones, with around 70% observed a single time. Material for sequencing was memory CD4+ T cells sorted from blood. These receptors were obtained from a woman aged 25-40 years in good health. Each CDR3 is given with its conserved first and last residue. The D gene is left open where the match is weak. Expanded clones are given a class, and other clones once, few, many or no size at all.

cdr3_length j_call d_call clone_size v_call cdr3_aa cdr3_nt
15 TRBJ2-3 NA NA TRBV6-6 CASSYSTGGADTQYF TGTGCCAGCAGTTACTCTACAGGTGGGGCAGATACGCAGTATTTT
15 TRBJ1-4 NA NA TRBV7-8 CASTAQEATNEKLFF TGTGCCAGCACCGCCCAGGAGGCAACTAATGAAAAACTGTTTTTT
15 TRBJ1-2 NA NA TRBV7-2 CASSLTGTDPYGYTF TGTGCCAGCAGCCTGACCGGGACCGATCCCTATGGCTACACCTTC
15 TRBJ1-5 NA many TRBV6-4 CASRTTPNSNQPQHF TGTGCCAGCAGGACGACCCCTAATAGCAATCAGCCCCAGCATTTT
15 TRBJ2-7 TRBD2 NA TRBV27 CASSFQTSGVYEQYF TGTGCCAGCAGTTTCCAGACTAGCGGGGTCTACGAGCAGTACTTC
14 TRBJ1-2 NA NA TRBV5-4 CASSEQAGAEGYTF TGTGCCAGCAGCGAACAGGCGGGAGCGGAGGGCTACACCTTC
12 TRBJ2-7 NA NA TRBV11-2 CASSLGYYEQYF TGTGCCAGCAGCTTAGGGTACTACGAGCAGTACTTC
13 TRBJ1-5 NA NA TRBV28 CASGGSGTLAQHF TGTGCCAGCGGTGGAAGTGGGACCCTAGCCCAGCATTTT
14 TRBJ2-5 TRBD1 once TRBV5-1 CASSRRGHEETQYF TGCGCCAGCAGTCGCAGGGGGCACGAGGAGACCCAGTACTTC
17 TRBJ2-6 NA NA TRBV5-1 CASKSWGALSGANVLTF TGCGCCAGCAAATCGTGGGGGGCCCTCTCTGGGGCCAACGTCCTGACTTTC
12 TRBJ2-7 NA NA TRBV9 CASSADFYEQYF TGTGCCAGCAGCGCGGACTTTTACGAGCAGTACTTC
21 TRBJ2-1 NA NA TRBV4-1 CASSQDRRRGNPESSYNEQFF TGCGCCAGCAGCCAAGATCGGAGGAGGGGCAATCCCGAGAGCTCCTACAATGAGCAGTTCTTC
13 TRBJ1-2 NA once TRBV28 CASTGGRLGGYTF TGTGCCAGCACCGGGGGTCGACTGGGTGGCTACACCTTC
13 TRBJ1-5 NA NA TRBV6-1 CASSEWDRQPQHF TGTGCCAGCAGTGAATGGGATCGTCAGCCCCAGCATTTT
13 TRBJ2-7 NA NA TRBV2 CASSGKQTYEQYF TGTGCCAGCAGTGGTAAGCAGACCTACGAGCAGTACTTC
14 TRBJ2-7 NA NA TRBV2 CASSELVSGYEQYF TGTGCCAGCAGTGAGTTGGTGTCGGGCTACGAGCAGTACTTC
15 TRBJ2-7 TRBD2 NA TRBV7-8 CASSSSSGSMGEQYF TGTGCCAGCAGCTCCTCTAGCGGGAGTATGGGCGAGCAGTACTTC
18 TRBJ2-7 TRBD1 NA TRBV5-1 CASSRNRRKGQGPYEQYF TGCGCCAGCAGCCGGAACAGAAGAAAGGGACAGGGCCCCTACGAGCAGTACTTC
14 TRBJ2-3 NA NA TRBV27 CASSLSWSIDTQYF TGTGCCAGCAGTTTATCCTGGTCAATTGATACGCAGTATTTT
15 TRBJ2-7 NA once TRBV11-2 CASSLRASGYYEQYF TGTGCCAGCAGTCTGAGGGCTAGTGGTTACTACGAGCAGTACTTC
14 TRBJ2-3 TRBD1 NA TRBV5-1 CASSLDRVGDTQYF TGCGCCAGCAGCCTGGACAGGGTGGGAGATACGCAGTATTTT
19 TRBJ2-2 TRBD2 NA TRBV7-8 CASRHRRGSGRQNTGELFF TGTGCCAGCAGGCATCGACGGGGTAGCGGGAGGCAGAACACCGGGGAGCTGTTTTTT
12 TRBJ2-5 TRBD1 once TRBV7-2 CASRDRAETQYF TGTGCCAGCAGAGACAGGGCAGAGACCCAGTACTTC
15 TRBJ1-1 NA NA TRBV28 CASSARPPLNTEAFF TGTGCCAGCAGTGCCCGACCGCCGCTAAACACTGAAGCTTTCTTT
13 TRBJ1-4 TRBD1 NA TRBV6-5 CATSDRPNEKLFF TGTGCCACCTCGGACAGGCCCAATGAAAAACTGTTTTTT
14 TRBJ2-3 TRBD2 NA TRBV9 CASSKSGKTDTQYF TGTGCCAGCAGCAAGAGCGGGAAAACAGATACGCAGTATTTT